This T cell receptor beta chain was sequenced during a study of tumor-infiltrating lymphocytes in localized non-small cell lung cancer. Study as a whole: From each patient, both tumor and uninvolved lung, non-adjacent to tumor, were sampled. Findings and caveats of the study: Only some patients had TCR sequencing, depending on available tissue.

The CDR3 runs 14 residues. The V segment lost 2 bases and the J segment 1 base; nucleotides outside the gene matches: 4. Germline loops: CDR1 GTSNPN, CDR2 SVGIG (reference sequence). The repertoire was sequenced with immunoSEQ multiplex PCR; TCRdb's copy has only in-frame clones and lacks some. The data contain 5,500 to 8,500 clones, about 70% of them singletons. In the case of this clone: Its antigen is unidentified.

The clonotype comes from a human donor with non-small cell lung cancer. The rearrangement uses TRBV30 and TRBJ2-7, with 8 nucleotides matching TRBD2. The sequencing input was uninvolved lung tissue not adjacent to the tumor. The CDR3 sequence is CAWSRGLGSYEQYF. In DNA, the CDR3 is TGTGCCTGGAGTAGGGGACTAGGGTCCTACGAGCAGTACTTC.